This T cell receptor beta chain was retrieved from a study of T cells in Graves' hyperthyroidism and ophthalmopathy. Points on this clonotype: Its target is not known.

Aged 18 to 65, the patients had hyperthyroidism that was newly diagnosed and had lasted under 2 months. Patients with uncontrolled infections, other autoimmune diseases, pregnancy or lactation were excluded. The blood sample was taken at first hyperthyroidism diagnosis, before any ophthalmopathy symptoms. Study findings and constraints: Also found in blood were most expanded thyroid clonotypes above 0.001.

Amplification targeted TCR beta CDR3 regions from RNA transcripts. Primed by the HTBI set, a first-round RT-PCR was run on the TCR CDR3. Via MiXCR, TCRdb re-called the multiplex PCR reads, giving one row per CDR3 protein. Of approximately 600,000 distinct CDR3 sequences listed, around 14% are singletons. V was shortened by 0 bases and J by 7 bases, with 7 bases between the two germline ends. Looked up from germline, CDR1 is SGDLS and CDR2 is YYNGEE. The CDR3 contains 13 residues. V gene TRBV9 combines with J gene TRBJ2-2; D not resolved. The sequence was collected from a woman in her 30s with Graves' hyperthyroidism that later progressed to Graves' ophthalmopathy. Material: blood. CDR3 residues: CASSVDHGGELFF. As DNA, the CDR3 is TGTGCCAGCAGCGTAGATCATGGCGGGGAGCTGTTTTTT. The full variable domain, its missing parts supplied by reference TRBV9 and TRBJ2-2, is DSGVTQTPKHLITATGQRVTLRCSPRSGDLSVYWYQQSLDQGLQFLIQYYNGEERAKGNILERFSAQQFPDLHSELNLSSLELGDSALYFCASSVDHGGELFFGEGSRLTVL.